This paragraph reports one T cell receptor beta chain. This entry comes from a study of cytomegalovirus exposure and HLA in healthy donors. The PCR made use of 60 Vbeta and 13 Jbeta primers. Assay: immunoSEQ multiplex PCR; the TCRdb copy retains only in-frame clones and omits some. The ten most abundant clones cover over 0.8% of a sample with approximately 110,000 clones. V dropped 2 bases and J dropped 0 bases, with 13 bases sitting between them. The germline V gene has CDR1 MGHRA and CDR2 YSYEKL. The CDR3 length is 17 residues. The receptor comes from a man younger than 30 in good health and CMV-seronegative. What was sequenced was PBMCs. The chain has TRBV4-1 and TRBJ2-2; a possible D gene is TRBD1 (6 bases). CDR3: CASSQWGQKPNTGELFF. Written as DNA, the CDR3 is TGCGCCAGCAGCCAATGGGGACAAAAACCGAACACCGGGGAGCTGTTTTTT.